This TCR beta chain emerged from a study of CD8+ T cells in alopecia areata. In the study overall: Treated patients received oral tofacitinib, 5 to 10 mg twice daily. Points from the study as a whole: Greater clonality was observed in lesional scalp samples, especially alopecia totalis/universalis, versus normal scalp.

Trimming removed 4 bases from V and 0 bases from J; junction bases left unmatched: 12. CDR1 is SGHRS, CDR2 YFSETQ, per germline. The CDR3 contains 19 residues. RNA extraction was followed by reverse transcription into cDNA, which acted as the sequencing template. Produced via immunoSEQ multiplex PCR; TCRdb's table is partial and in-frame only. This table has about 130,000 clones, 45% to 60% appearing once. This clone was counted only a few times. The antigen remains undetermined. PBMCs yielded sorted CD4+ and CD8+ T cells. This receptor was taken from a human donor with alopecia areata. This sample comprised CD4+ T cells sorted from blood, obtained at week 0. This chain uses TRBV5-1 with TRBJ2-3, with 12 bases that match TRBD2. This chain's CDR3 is CASSPEASGGALSTDTQYF. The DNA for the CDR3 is TGCGCCAGCAGCCCGGAGGCTAGCGGGGGGGCCCTAAGCACAGATACGCAGTATTTT.